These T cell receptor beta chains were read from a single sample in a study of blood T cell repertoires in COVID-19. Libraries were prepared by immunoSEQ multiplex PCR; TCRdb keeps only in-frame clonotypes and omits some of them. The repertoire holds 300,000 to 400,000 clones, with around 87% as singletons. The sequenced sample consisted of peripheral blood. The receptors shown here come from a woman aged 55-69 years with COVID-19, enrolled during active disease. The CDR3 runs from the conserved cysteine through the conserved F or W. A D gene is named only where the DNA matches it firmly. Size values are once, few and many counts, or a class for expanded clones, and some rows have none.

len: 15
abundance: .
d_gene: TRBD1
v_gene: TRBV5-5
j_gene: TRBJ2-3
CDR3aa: CASSFGQGSTDTQYF
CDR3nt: TGTGCCAGCAGCTTTGGACAGGGTAGCACAGATACGCAGTATTTT

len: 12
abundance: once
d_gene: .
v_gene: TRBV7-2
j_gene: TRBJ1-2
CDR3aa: CASRKINYGYTF
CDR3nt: TGTGCCAGCAGAAAAATAAACTATGGCTACACCTTC

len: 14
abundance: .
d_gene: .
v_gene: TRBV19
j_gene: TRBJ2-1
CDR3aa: CASSIGASYNEQFF
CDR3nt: TGTGCCAGTAGTATAGGGGCCAGCTACAATGAGCAGTTCTTC

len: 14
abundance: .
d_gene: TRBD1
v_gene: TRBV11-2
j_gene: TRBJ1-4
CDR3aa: CASSSRDREGKLFF
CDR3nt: TGTGCCAGCAGCTCCCGGGACAGGGAAGGAAAACTGTTTTTT

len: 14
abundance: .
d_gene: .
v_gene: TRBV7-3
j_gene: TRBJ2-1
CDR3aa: CASSRGAVADEQFF
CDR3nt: TGTGCCAGCAGTCGGGGGGCCGTAGCCGATGAGCAGTTCTTC

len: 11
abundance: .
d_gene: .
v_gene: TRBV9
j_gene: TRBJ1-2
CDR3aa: CASSIRGGYTF
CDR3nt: TGTGCCAGCAGCATCAGGGGTGGCTACACCTTC

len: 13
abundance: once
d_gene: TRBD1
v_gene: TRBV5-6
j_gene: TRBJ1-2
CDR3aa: CASSRQGILGYTF
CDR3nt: TGTGCCAGCAGCCGACAGGGAATATTAGGCTACACCTTC

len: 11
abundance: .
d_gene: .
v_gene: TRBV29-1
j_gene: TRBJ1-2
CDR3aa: CSVRTEYGYTF
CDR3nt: TGCAGCGTTCGGACAGAATATGGCTACACCTTC

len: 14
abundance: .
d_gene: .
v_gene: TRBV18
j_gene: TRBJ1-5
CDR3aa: CASSPGSGFQPQHF
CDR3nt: TGTGCCAGCTCACCAGGGTCGGGTTTTCAGCCCCAGCATTTT

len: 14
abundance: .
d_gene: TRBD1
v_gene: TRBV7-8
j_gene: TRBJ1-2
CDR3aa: CASSAQTGVYGYTF
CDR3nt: TGTGCCAGCAGCGCCCAAACAGGGGTTTATGGCTACACCTTC

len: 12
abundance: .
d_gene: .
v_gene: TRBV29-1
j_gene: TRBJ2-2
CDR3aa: CSVEQGIGELFF
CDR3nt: TGCAGCGTTGAACAGGGTATCGGGGAGCTGTTTTTT

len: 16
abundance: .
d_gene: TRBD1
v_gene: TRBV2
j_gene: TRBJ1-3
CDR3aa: CASSVRLGGEGNTIYF
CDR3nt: TGTGCCAGCAGTGTGAGGCTAGGGGGCGAGGGAAACACCATATATTTT

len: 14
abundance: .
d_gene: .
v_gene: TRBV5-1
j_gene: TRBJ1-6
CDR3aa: CASSYRQWDSPLHF
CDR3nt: TGCGCCAGCAGCTATCGACAGTGGGATTCACCCCTCCACTTT

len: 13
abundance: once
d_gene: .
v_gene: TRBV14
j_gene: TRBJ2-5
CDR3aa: CASSQDSQETQYF
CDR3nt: TGTGCCAGCAGCCAAGACAGCCAAGAGACCCAGTACTTC

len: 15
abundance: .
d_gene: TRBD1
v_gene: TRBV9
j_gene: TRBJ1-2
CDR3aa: CASSVVETGGYGYTF
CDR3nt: TGTGCCAGCAGCGTAGTTGAGACAGGGGGCTATGGCTACACCTTC

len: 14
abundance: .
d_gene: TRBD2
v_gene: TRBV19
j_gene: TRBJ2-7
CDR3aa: CASSHSGGSYEQYF
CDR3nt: TGTGCCAGTAGTCATAGCGGGGGCTCCTACGAGCAGTACTTC

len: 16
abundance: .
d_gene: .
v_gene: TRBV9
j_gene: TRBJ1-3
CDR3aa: CASSVEVDPRGNTIYF
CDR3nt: TGTGCCAGCAGCGTAGAGGTGGATCCGAGGGGAAACACCATATATTTT

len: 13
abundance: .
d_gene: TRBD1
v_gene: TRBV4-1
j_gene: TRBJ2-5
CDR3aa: CASRQGGQETQYF
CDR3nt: TGCGCCAGTCGACAGGGCGGGCAAGAGACCCAGTACTTC

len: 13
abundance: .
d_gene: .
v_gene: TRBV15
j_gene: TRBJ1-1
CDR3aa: CATGTGERAEAFF
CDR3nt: TGTGCCACTGGGACGGGGGAAAGGGCTGAAGCTTTCTTT

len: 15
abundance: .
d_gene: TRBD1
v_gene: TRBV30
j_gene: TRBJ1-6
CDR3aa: CAWSTGGGNNSPLHF
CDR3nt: TGTGCCTGGAGCACAGGGGGCGGCAATAATTCACCCCTCCACTTT

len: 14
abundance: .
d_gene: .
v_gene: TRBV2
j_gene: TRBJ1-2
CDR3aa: CASSEGGLGSGYTF
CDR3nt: TGTGCCAGCAGTGAAGGAGGGCTTGGGAGTGGCTACACCTTC

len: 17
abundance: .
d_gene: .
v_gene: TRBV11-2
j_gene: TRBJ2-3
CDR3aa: CASRLRGVLANTDTQYF
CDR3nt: TGTGCCAGCAGACTCAGGGGGGTACTCGCTAATACAGATACGCAGTATTTT

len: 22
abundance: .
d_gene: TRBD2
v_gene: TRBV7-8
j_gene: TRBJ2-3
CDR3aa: CASSSFPGTSGGNQQATDTQYF
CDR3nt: TGTGCCAGCAGCTCCTTTCCCGGGACTAGCGGCGGAAACCAACAAGCAACAGATACGCAGTATTTT

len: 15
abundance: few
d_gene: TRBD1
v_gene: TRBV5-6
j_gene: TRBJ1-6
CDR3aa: CASSFRDRGNSPLHF
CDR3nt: TGTGCCAGCAGCTTCCGGGACAGGGGGAATTCACCCCTCCACTTT

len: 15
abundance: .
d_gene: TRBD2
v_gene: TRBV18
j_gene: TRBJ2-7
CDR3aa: CASSPLSGGSYEQYF
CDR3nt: TGTGCCAGCTCACCACTTAGCGGGGGTTCCTACGAGCAGTACTTC

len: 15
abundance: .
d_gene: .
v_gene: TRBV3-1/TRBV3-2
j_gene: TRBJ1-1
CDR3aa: CASSPLRVSNTEAFF
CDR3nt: TGTGCCAGCAGCCCCCTGAGGGTCTCTAACACTGAAGCTTTCTTT

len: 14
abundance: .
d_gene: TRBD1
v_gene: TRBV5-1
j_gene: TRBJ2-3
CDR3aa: CASSLGTVTDTQYF
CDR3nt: TGCGCCAGCAGCTTAGGGACAGTAACAGATACGCAGTATTTT

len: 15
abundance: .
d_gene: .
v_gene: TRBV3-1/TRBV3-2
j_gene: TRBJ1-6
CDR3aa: CASSQRGRNNSPLHF
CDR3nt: TGTGCCAGCAGCCAAAGGGGCAGAAATAATTCACCCCTCCACTTT

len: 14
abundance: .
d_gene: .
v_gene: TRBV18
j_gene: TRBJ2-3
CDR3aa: CASSPNYLADTQYF
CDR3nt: TGTGCCAGCTCACCTAATTACTTAGCCGATACGCAGTATTTT

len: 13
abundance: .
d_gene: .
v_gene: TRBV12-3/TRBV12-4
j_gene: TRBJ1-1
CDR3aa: CASSLPGIAEAFF
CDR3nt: TGTGCCAGCAGCCTCCCCGGGATTGCTGAAGCTTTCTTT

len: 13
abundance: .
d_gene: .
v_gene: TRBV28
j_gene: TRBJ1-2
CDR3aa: CASSLEPNYGYTF
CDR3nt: TGTGCCAGCAGTTTAGAGCCAAACTATGGCTACACCTTC

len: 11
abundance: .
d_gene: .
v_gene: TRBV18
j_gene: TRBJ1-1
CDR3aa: CASSPLVEAFF
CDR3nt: TGTGCCAGCTCACCCCTTGTTGAAGCTTTCTTT

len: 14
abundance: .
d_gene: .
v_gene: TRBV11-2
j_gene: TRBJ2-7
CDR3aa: CASSSAHQGGEQYF
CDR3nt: TGTGCCAGCAGCTCAGCACATCAGGGGGGCGAGCAGTACTTC

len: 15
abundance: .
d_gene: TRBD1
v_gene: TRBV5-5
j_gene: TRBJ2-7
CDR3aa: CASSLITGVSYEQYF
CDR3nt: TGTGCCAGCAGCTTGATCACAGGGGTCAGCTACGAGCAGTACTTC

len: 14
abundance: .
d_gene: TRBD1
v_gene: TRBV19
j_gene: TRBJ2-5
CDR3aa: CASSPRDRQETQYF
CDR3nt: TGTGCCAGTAGTCCCCGGGACAGACAAGAGACCCAGTACTTC

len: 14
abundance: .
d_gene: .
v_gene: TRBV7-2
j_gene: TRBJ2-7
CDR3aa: CASSSLAHLGEQYF
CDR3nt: TGTGCCAGCAGCTCGCTAGCCCACCTTGGAGAGCAGTACTTC

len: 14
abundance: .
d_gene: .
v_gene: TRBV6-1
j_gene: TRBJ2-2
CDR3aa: CAGSGAGNTGELFF
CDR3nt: TGTGCCGGATCAGGGGCGGGGAACACCGGGGAGCTGTTTTTT

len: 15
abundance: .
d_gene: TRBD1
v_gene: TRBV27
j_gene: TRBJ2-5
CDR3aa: CASSSRDRGGQTQYF
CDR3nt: TGTGCCAGCAGCTCCCGCGACAGGGGGGGACAGACCCAGTACTTC

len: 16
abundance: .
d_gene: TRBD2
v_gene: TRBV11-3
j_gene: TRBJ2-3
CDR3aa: CASSLVAGGQADTQYF
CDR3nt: TGTGCCAGCAGCTTAGTGGCGGGGGGGCAGGCAGATACGCAGTATTTT

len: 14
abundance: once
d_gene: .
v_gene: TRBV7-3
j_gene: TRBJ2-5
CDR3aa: CASSPGAGRETQYF
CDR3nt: TGTGCCAGCAGCCCAGGAGCAGGGCGGGAGACCCAGTACTTC

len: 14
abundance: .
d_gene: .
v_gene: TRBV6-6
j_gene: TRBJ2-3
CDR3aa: CASTHSGSTDTQYF
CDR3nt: TGTGCCAGCACCCACTCCGGGAGCACAGATACGCAGTATTTT